This TCR beta chain is from a study of siplizumab effects on memory and regulatory T cells. The protocol was immunoSEQ multiplex PCR, while the TCRdb copy is restricted to in-frame clones and leaves out a portion. Among about 100,000 clones listed, about 94% were seen once. The study's findings and limits: Unstimulated subsets captured only a minor fraction of alloreactive clones.

Details on this clone: Its antigen is unidentified.

V lost 1 base to trimming and J lost 2 bases, with 9 bases between them. The CDR3 is made up of 13 amino acids. From germline, CDR1 is GTSNPN and CDR2 SVGIG (reference sequence). Material for sequencing was non-Treg CD4+ T cells sorted from blood. The V and J genes are TRBV30 and TRBJ2-7, with D possibly TRBD1 on 6 matching bases. The clonotype originates from a human donor in good health. The CDR3 sequence is CAWSADRPYEQYF. The CDR3 bases are TGTGCCTGGAGTGCGGACAGACCCTACGAGCAGTACTTC.